What follows is one T cell receptor beta chain and its context. Its antigen is currently unknown. These data originate in a study of T cells after posttransplantation cyclophosphamide. Study outcomes and limitations: Tissue-infiltrating T cells from skin or gut overlapped little with blood T cells. Recipient CMV seropositivity and CMV reactivation strongly tracked TRB clonality. Later blood repertoires were often dominated by clones from the donor CD8+ memory compartment.

V shed 7 bases, J shed 7 bases, and the junction held 13 bases outside the gene matches. The CDR3 is made up of 14 amino acids. CDR1 and CDR2 from the germline V gene are SQVTM and ANQGSEA. The data were produced by immunoSEQ multiplex PCR, yet TCRdb's version contains in-frame clones alone and is incomplete. The sample has 50,000 to 55,000 clones, around 84% seen once. Sequencing was carried out using PBMCs. This chain links TRBV29-1 with TRBJ2-1, with 7 positions matching TRBD1. The receptor was derived from a man aged 30 to 39 with a blood cancer, CMV-positive, and with a related stem cell donor. The CDR3 is CSARALTGWNEQFF. DNA for the CDR3: TGCAGCGCCCGAGCTTTGACAGGGTGGAATGAGCAGTTCTTC.